This is a list of T cell receptor beta chains from one sample in a study of cytomegalovirus exposure and HLA in healthy donors. Produced via immunoSEQ multiplex PCR; TCRdb's table is partial and in-frame only. In the table there are approximately 150,000 clones, about 80% of which are singletons. The source material was PBMCs. The source of these receptors is a man aged 40-55 years in good health and CMV-seropositive. Each CDR3 is given with its conserved first and last residue. The D gene is left open where the match is weak. Part of the rows lack a size; the others show once, few, many or a class for expanded clones.

d_call,j_call,v_call,clone_size,cdr3_nt,cdr3_aa
-,TRBJ2-7,TRBV7-3,-,TGTGCCAGCGCCCGAGACACCTCCTACGAGCAGTACTTC,CASARDTSYEQYF
-,TRBJ1-2,TRBV4-3,-,TGCGCCAGCAGCCAAGAAAGGGGCCGATATGGCTACACCTTC,CASSQERGRYGYTF
-,TRBJ1-1,TRBV29-1,-,TGCAGCGCCGGGGGGATGAACACTGAAGCTTTCTTT,CSAGGMNTEAFF
-,TRBJ2-7,TRBV27,-,TGTGCCAGCAGTCCCGGGATTTATTACGAGCAGTACTTC,CASSPGIYYEQYF
-,TRBJ2-3,TRBV9,few,TGTGCCAGCAGCGTAGACGGAGATACGCAGTATTTT,CASSVDGDTQYF
TRBD1,TRBJ2-2,TRBV19,few,TGTGCCAGTAGTATTGGGTTCAGGGGGCCCGGGGAGCTGTTTTTT,CASSIGFRGPGELFF
TRBD1,TRBJ2-7,TRBV7-2,-,TGTGCCAGCAGCTGGACCGGGACAGGTTCCTACGAGCAGTACTTC,CASSWTGTGSYEQYF
-,TRBJ2-5,TRBV5-4,-,TGTGCCAGCAGCTTGCCCCCAGGGGTTGGGGAGACCCAGTACTTC,CASSLPPGVGETQYF
-,TRBJ2-5,TRBV5-1,-,TGCGCCAGCAGTTACGGACAAGCAAGGGAGACCCAGTACTTC,CASSYGQARETQYF
TRBD2,TRBJ2-1,TRBV5-1,once,TGCGCCAGCAGGTTAGCGGGAGGTTTGGTCAATGAGCAGTTCTTC,CASRLAGGLVNEQFF
-,TRBJ1-2,TRBV15,-,TGTGCCACCAGCAACCAGGCTCCGACCTCTTATGGCTACACCTTC,CATSNQAPTSYGYTF
-,TRBJ2-5,TRBV10-3,-,TGTGCCATCAGTGAGTCTGTAACAGGGTTTGAGACCCAGTACTTC,CAISESVTGFETQYF
-,TRBJ1-4,TRBV18,few,TGTGCCAGCTCACAGGCTGCGGCCGCAACTAATGAAAGACTGTTTTTT,CASSQAAAATNERLFF
-,TRBJ2-5,TRBV9,once,TGTGCCAGCAGTGGTGACGGAGCCCAGTACTTC,CASSGDGAQYF
-,TRBJ2-5,TRBV15,once,TGTGCCACCAGCAGAGCACAAGTCCAAGAGACCCAGTACTTC,CATSRAQVQETQYF
-,TRBJ1-1,TRBV10-3,-,TGTGCCATCAGTGACAGGTTGAACACTGAAGCTTTCTTT,CAISDRLNTEAFF
-,TRBJ2-7,TRBV27,-,TGTGCCAGCAGGTGGGGCCCAGCAACCTCGGTCCAGTACTTC,CASRWGPATSVQYF
TRBD2,TRBJ2-7,TRBV2,-,TGTGCCAGCAGATTAGCGGGAGGCTCCTACGAGCAGTACTTC,CASRLAGGSYEQYF
TRBD2,TRBJ2-4,TRBV30,-,TGTGCCTGGAGTGTCGGCGGGAGTTTGGACATTCAGTACTTC,CAWSVGGSLDIQYF
TRBD2,TRBJ2-1,TRBV19,once,TGTGCCAGTAGCTCACTAGCGGGAGAGGGCAATGAGCAGTTCTTC,CASSSLAGEGNEQFF
TRBD1,TRBJ2-1,TRBV18,few,TGTGCCAGCTCACCGACAGGGAGAAATGAGCAGTTCTTC,CASSPTGRNEQFF
TRBD2,TRBJ2-7,TRBV5-4,-,TGTGCCAGCAGCTTGCGGACTAGCGGGAGCGACGAGCAGTACTTC,CASSLRTSGSDEQYF
-,TRBJ1-5,TRBV28,few,TGTGCCAGCAGCCTGTCCCACTTGAGGATGAGCAATCAGCCCCAGCATTTT,CASSLSHLRMSNQPQHF
TRBD1,TRBJ2-7,TRBV10-3,-,TGTGCCATCACCCCGGGGGGACAGGGCTACGAGCAGTACTTC,CAITPGGQGYEQYF
TRBD1,TRBJ2-7,TRBV9,-,TGTGCCAGCAGCGCCTGGGACAGCTCCTACGAGCAGTACTTC,CASSAWDSSYEQYF
TRBD2,TRBJ2-3,TRBV7-9,-,TGTGCCAGCAGCCCCCGACTAGCGGGAGGGACAGATACGCAGTATTTT,CASSPRLAGGTDTQYF
TRBD1,TRBJ2-5,TRBV10-3,-,TGTGCCATCAGTGAGTCGATCGTCAGGGGGTCTCGGGAGACCCAGTACTTC,CAISESIVRGSRETQYF
-,TRBJ2-7,TRBV28,-,TGTGCCAGCACCGACCGACTTCGACGGGACTACGAGCAGTACTTC,CASTDRLRRDYEQYF
-,TRBJ2-1,TRBV18,-,TGTGCCAGCTCACCCACGGTCGTATCATCCTACAATGAGCAGTTCTTC,CASSPTVVSSYNEQFF
-,TRBJ1-5,TRBV18,-,TGTGCCAGCTCACCAGCGGGGGACCAGCCCCAGCATTTT,CASSPAGDQPQHF
TRBD1,TRBJ1-2,TRBV4-2,-,TGTGCCAGCAGCCAAGATCAGGGACAGGGGAGGGGCTACACCTTC,CASSQDQGQGRGYTF
-,TRBJ1-1,TRBV11-2,few,TGTGCCAGCAGCTTAAGATCACAGGGAGATTGGGCTTTCTTT,CASSLRSQGDWAFF
-,TRBJ1-3,TRBV29-1,-,TGCAGCGTTGCCCAACCAGGCTCTGGAAACACCATATATTTT,CSVAQPGSGNTIYF
-,TRBJ1-3,TRBV4-1,-,TGCGCCAGCAGCCAAGAAGAGACAGCTGGAAACACCATATATTTT,CASSQEETAGNTIYF
TRBD1,TRBJ2-7,TRBV15,-,TGTGCCACCAGCAGAGGGGGAAAGGGGGCGCTTTACGAGCAGTACTTC,CATSRGGKGALYEQYF
-,TRBJ2-7,TRBV15,few,TGTGCCACCAGCAGAGATCGCGGGCACCTATTCTACGAGCAGTACTTC,CATSRDRGHLFYEQYF
TRBD1,TRBJ2-1,TRBV10-3,-,TGTGCCATCACCCGGGACAGGGCCTACAATGAGCAGTTCTTC,CAITRDRAYNEQFF
-,TRBJ2-7,TRBV27,-,TGTGCCAGCAGGGCCCTTACAAACCCCTACGAGCAGTACTTC,CASRALTNPYEQYF
TRBD2,TRBJ2-7,TRBV9,-,TGTGCCAGCAGCGTCGGGACTACCAAAGGTAACGAGCAGTACTTC,CASSVGTTKGNEQYF
TRBD1,TRBJ1-5,TRBV7-2,-,TGTGCCAGCAGTTTGGACAGGGTTGAACAGCCCCAGCATTTT,CASSLDRVEQPQHF
TRBD1,TRBJ2-1,TRBV5-1,-,TGCGCCAGCAGACAGGCCGGGACAGGGACTTACAATGAGCAGTTCTTC,CASRQAGTGTYNEQFF
TRBD1,TRBJ1-2,TRBV30,-,TGTGCCTGGCACAGGGGGCTTGTCTATGGCTACACCTTC,CAWHRGLVYGYTF